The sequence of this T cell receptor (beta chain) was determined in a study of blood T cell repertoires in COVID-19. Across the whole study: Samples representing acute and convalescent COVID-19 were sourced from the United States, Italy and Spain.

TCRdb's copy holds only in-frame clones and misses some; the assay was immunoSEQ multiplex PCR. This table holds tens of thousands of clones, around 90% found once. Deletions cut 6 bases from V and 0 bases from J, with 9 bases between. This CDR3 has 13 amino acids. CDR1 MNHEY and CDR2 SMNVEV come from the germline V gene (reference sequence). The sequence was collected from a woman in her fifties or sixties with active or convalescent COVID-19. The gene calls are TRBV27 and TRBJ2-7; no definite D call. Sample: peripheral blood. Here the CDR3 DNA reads TGTGCCAGCAGACTACTTTCCTCCTACGAGCAGTACTTC. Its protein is CASRLLSSYEQYF.